Each of the 4 T cell receptor beta chains below was sequenced from the same sample in a study of cytomegalovirus exposure and HLA in healthy donors. PCR involved 60 Vbeta and 13 Jbeta primers. The protocol was immunoSEQ multiplex PCR, while the TCRdb copy is restricted to in-frame clones and leaves out a portion. In the table there are tens of thousands of clones, around three quarters of which are singletons. Sample: PBMCs. Receptor source: a male donor in good health and CMV-seropositive.

V is TRBV30 and J is TRBJ1-1; D is perhaps TRBD1 (5 bases). CDR3 length: 13 amino acids. Germline-derived CDR1 and CDR2 are GTSNPN and SVGIG (reference sequence). The V and J ends lost 5 bases and 4 bases respectively, with 14 bases between them. The CDR3 coding sequence is TGTGCCTGGGGGGGGGAGGTTCTCACTGAAGCTTTCTTT. As protein: CAWGGEVLTEAFF.

The V and J genes are TRBV19 and TRBJ2-5; TRBD2 is a possible D gene (7 bases). CDR1 and CDR2 (germline): LNHDA, SQIVND (reference sequence). Trimming left V 5 bases short and J 4 bases short, with 17 bases between. The CDR3 has 15 residues. The CDR3 sequence: CASSPPGGGGETQYF. As DNA, the CDR3 is TGTGCCAGTAGTCCCCCGGGGGGCGGAGGAGAGACCCAGTACTTC.

The rearrangement links TRBV11-2 to TRBJ1-2; 10 bases fit TRBD1. Germline loops: CDR1 SGHAT, CDR2 FQNNGV. V trimming: 6 bases; J trimming: 6 bases; junction bases outside the gene matches: 7. CDR3 size: 14 residues. The CDR3: CASRQTGGGDGYTF. The CDR3 DNA sequence: TGTGCCAGCAGGCAGACAGGGGGCGGAGATGGCTACACCTTC. The full variable domain, with the rest looked up from reference TRBV11-2 and TRBJ1-2, is EAGVAQSPRYKIIEKRQSVAFWCNPISGHATLYWYQQILGQGPKLLIQFQNNGVVDDSQLPKDRFSAERLKGVDSTLKIQPAKLEDSAVYLCASRQTGGGDGYTFGSGTRLTVV.

The gene calls are TRBV6-6 and TRBJ1-6; TRBD1 matches at 10 bases. V was pared by 0 bases and J by 8 bases, with 1 base of the junction left unmatched. Looked up from germline, CDR1 is MNHNY and CDR2 is SVGAGI (reference sequence). The CDR3 contains 15 residues. The CDR3 coding sequence is TGTGCCAGCAGTTACTCGGGACAGGGGTATTCACCCCTCCACTTT. Its translation is CASSYSGQGYSPLHF.